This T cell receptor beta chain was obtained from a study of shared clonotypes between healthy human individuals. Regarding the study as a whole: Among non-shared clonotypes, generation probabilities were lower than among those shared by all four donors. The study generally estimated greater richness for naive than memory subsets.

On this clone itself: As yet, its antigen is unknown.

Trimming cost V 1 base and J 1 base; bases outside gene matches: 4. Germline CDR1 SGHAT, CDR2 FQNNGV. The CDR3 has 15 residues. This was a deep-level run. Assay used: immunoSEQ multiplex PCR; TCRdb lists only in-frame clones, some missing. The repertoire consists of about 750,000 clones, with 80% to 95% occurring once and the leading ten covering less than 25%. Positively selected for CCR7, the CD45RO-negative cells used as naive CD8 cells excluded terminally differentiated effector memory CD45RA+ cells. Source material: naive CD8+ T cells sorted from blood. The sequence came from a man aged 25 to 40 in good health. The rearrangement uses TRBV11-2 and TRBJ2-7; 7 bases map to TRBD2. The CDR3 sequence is CASSLVVRGSYEQYF. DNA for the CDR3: TGTGCCAGCAGCTTAGTTGTGCGGGGGTCCTACGAGCAGTACTTC.